This TCR beta chain was retrieved from a study of blood T cell repertoires in COVID-19. The CDR3 contains 13 residues. The V gene lost 6 bases and the J gene lost 2 bases, with 11 bases spanning the gap. Germline assignment: CDR1 MNHEY and CDR2 SVGAGI. Sequencing was performed with immunoSEQ multiplex PCR; in TCRdb, only in-frame clones are kept and a portion is missing. The sample has around 200,000 clones, roughly 90% seen once. This TCR was sampled from a man in his 70s with active or convalescent COVID-19. The sample consisted of peripheral blood. V gene TRBV6-5 combines with J gene TRBJ2-7, with D tentatively TRBD1 (6 bases). The CDR3 region has the DNA TGTGCCAGCAGCAAGGACAGCCCCTACGAGCAGTACTTC. It yields the protein CASSKDSPYEQYF.